These 32 T cell receptor beta chains share one sample of origin, sequenced in a study of technical replicates of blood from a few donors. The assay was immunoSEQ multiplex PCR, and TCRdb's table has in-frame clones only and misses some. Counted here are roughly 57,000 clones, nearly 95% occurring once; the ten biggest clones make up about 3%. The specimen sequenced was PBMCs. The receptors originated from a human donor in good health. Some clones in this sample may be carry-over from other donors' samples.

This clone was recorded only once. The chain employs TRBV4-1 and TRBJ1-1; a possible D gene is TRBD1 (6 bases). V shed 5 bases and J shed 3 bases, with 13 bases lying between them. In germline, CDR1 is MGHRA, CDR2 YSYEKL. The CDR3 has 14 residues. The CDR3 is CASSLGGGYTEAFF. CDR3 DNA: TGCGCCAGCAGCTTGGGAGGGGGATACACTGAAGCTTTCTTT.

The chain links TRBV7-2 to TRBJ2-4; tentatively, D is TRBD2 (6 bases). The ends were cut back, 1 base at V and 5 bases at J, with 18 bases in the middle. The CDR3 covers 17 residues. The germline V gene has CDR1 SGHTA and CDR2 FQGNSA. CDR3 in amino acids: CASSLGGTAGGQNIQYF. The CDR3 DNA reads TGTGCCAGCAGCTTAGGAGGGACTGCCGGAGGGCAAAACATTCAGTACTTC.

V gene TRBV7-8 combines with J gene TRBJ2-1, with 7 nucleotides matching TRBD1. The V and J ends lost 1 base and 3 bases, in that order; junction bases with no gene match: 3. Germline lookup yields CDR1 SGHVS and CDR2 FQNEAQ. The CDR3 is 15 residues long. CDR3: CASSLEGDSYNEQFF. As DNA, the CDR3 is TGTGCCAGCAGCTTAGAGGGGGACAGCTACAATGAGCAGTTCTTC.

V and J are TRBV25-1 and TRBJ2-3; D remains ambiguous. V was clipped by 6 bases and J by 1 base, with 11 bases between them. The CDR3 totals 14 residues. The germline V gene encodes CDR1 MGHDK and CDR2 SYGVNS. The CDR3 DNA sequence: TGTGCCAGCAGGGGCTTAGTCGGCACAGATACGCAGTATTTT. Its translation is CASRGLVGTDTQYF.

This clone was observed once. The chain joins TRBV10-3 to TRBJ2-3; 9 bases map to TRBD1. The CDR3 runs 16 residues. V shed 6 bases, J shed 0 bases, and the junction held 7 bases outside the gene matches. In germline, CDR1 is ENHRY, CDR2 SYGVKD. CDR3 in amino acids: CAISGTGSLSTDTQYF. CDR3 in DNA: TGTGCCATCAGCGGGACAGGGAGCCTTAGCACAGATACGCAGTATTTT.

This clone was recorded only once. The rearrangement uses TRBV15 and TRBJ1-5; D perhaps matches TRBD1 (6 bases). Germline V gene lookup returns CDR1 LNHNV and CDR2 YYDKDF (reference sequence). V dropped 2 bases and J dropped 5 bases, with 22 bases sitting between them. This CDR3 has 18 residues. In DNA form, the CDR3 reads TGTGCCACCAGCAGATCTTCCCAGGGACATACGGGCTATCAGCCCCAGCATTTT. Translation: CATSRSSQGHTGYQPQHF.

The chain is built from TRBV20-1 and TRBJ2-1; 9 bases match TRBD2. After removal of 3 bases from V and 13 bases from J, the junction contained 4 bases not matched to a gene. CDR3 length: 11 amino acids. Germline V lookup: CDR1 DFQATT, CDR2 SNEGSKA (reference sequence). The CDR3 DNA follows: TGCAGTGCTAGCCGGCGGGAGGGCCAGTTCTTC. Amino acid sequence: CSASRREGQFF.

V is TRBV29-1 and J is TRBJ2-7; possible D gene TRBD1, 5 bases. CDR1 and CDR2 (germline): SQVTM, ANQGSEA. The CDR3 totals 13 residues. V was pared by 6 bases and J by 2 bases, with 14 bases between. Here the CDR3 DNA reads TGCAGCGTAGCATTGGGGCGGACCTACGAGCAGTACTTC. Protein product: CSVALGRTYEQYF.

The genes are TRBV4-2 and TRBJ2-7, with a tentative D call TRBD2 (6 bases). The V gene lost 2 bases and the J gene lost 0 bases, with 11 bases spanning the gap. Looked up from germline, CDR1 is LGHNA and CDR2 is YNFKEQ. The CDR3 has 15 amino acids. DNA for the CDR3: TGTGCCAGCAGCCAAACCGGGACTTACTCCTACGAGCAGTACTTC. It specifies CASSQTGTYSYEQYF.

The chain employs TRBV6-5 and TRBJ1-6; D is uncertain. V lost 6 bases and J 3 bases, leaving 12 bases between the germline ends. Looked up from germline, CDR1 is MNHEY and CDR2 is SVGAGI. The CDR3 has 15 residues. The CDR3 spells CASSPGVFYNSPLHF. The CDR3 nucleotides read TGTGCCAGCAGCCCGGGAGTTTTCTATAATTCACCCCTCCACTTT.

V is TRBV9 and J is TRBJ2-5; 8 positions match TRBD1. From germline, CDR1 is SGDLS and CDR2 YYNGEE. Trimming at V came to 0 bases and at J to 3 bases, leaving 10 bases not matched to a gene. The CDR3 sequence is 17 residues long. CDR3 sequence: CASSVGAGQGGEETQYF. The CDR3 DNA sequence: TGTGCCAGCAGCGTAGGGGCCGGACAGGGTGGTGAAGAGACCCAGTACTTC.

CDR3 in amino acids: CASSLLTRRAGGTTEAFF. In nucleotides, the CDR3 is TGTGCCAGCAGCTTGCTAACGCGCAGGGCCGGGGGGACCACTGAAGCTTTCTTT. The V and J genes are TRBV5-4 and TRBJ1-1; weak D call: TRBD1 (5 bases). The CDR3 extends over 18 amino acids. Germline V gene sequence: CDR1 SGHNT, CDR2 YYREEE (reference sequence). V lost 1 base, J lost 4 bases, and 23 bases lay in between.

The rearrangement links TRBV7-2 to TRBJ2-4, with D possibly being TRBD1 (6 bases). The germline V and J ends were trimmed by 1 base and 7 bases, with 17 bases remaining between them. Germline V lookup: CDR1 SGHTA, CDR2 FQGNSA. The CDR3 runs to 16 residues. CDR3 in DNA: TGTGCCAGCAGCTTAGTCGAAGAGGGCAGGGGCAACATTCAGTACTTC. It translates to CASSLVEEGRGNIQYF.

This chain links TRBV7-3 with TRBJ1-2, with 8 bases lining up with TRBD1. V was clipped by 5 bases and J by 8 bases; unmatched bases: 7. CDR3 length: 13 amino acids. Germline V gives CDR1 SGHTA, CDR2 FQGTGA. The CDR3 here is CASSPGQGRGYTF. In nucleotides, the CDR3 is TGTGCCAGCAGCCCTGGACAGGGAAGGGGCTACACCTTC.

The chain uses TRBV4-3 and TRBJ2-7, with D unclear. V was pared by 0 bases and J by 3 bases, with 12 bases between. CDR3 length: 15 amino acids. Germline V gene sequence: CDR1 LGHNA, CDR2 YSLEER. This CDR3 is CASSQDTASHYEQYF. CDR3 coding DNA: TGCGCCAGCAGCCAAGACACAGCCAGCCACTACGAGCAGTACTTC.

The rearrangement joins TRBV15 to TRBJ2-3; 8 positions match TRBD2. Germline V gene data show CDR1 as LNHNV and CDR2 as YYDKDF (reference sequence). The CDR3 length is 16 residues. With V trimmed by 3 bases and J by 2 bases, 7 bases remained unmatched. The CDR3 here is CATSSGLRGATDTQYF. CDR3 DNA sequence: TGTGCCACCAGCAGCGGATTGCGGGGGGCCACAGATACGCAGTATTTT.

This sequence joins TRBV7-7 and TRBJ2-5, with 7 bases identical to TRBD2. Germline CDR1 and CDR2: SSHAT and FNYEAQ (reference sequence). J gave up 5 bases and V 5 bases, and 8 bases lay outside the gene matches. There are 14 residues in the CDR3. The CDR3 nucleotides are TGTGCCAGCAGCCCTGGGAGGGGAGGGGAGACCCAGTACTTC. It specifies CASSPGRGGETQYF.

This clone has only one observation. This chain joins TRBV6-5 and TRBJ1-5; 9 bases are a match to TRBD1. Germline CDR1 is MNHEY and CDR2 is SVGAGI. With V trimmed by 4 bases and J by 6 bases, 7 bases remained unmatched. This CDR3 contains 15 residues. The CDR3 here is CASSSKGTGTQPQHF. The CDR3, as DNA: TGTGCCAGCAGTTCGAAAGGGACAGGGACTCAGCCCCAGCATTTT.

The rearrangement joins TRBV2 to TRBJ1-1; D unresolved. V lost 4 bases to trimming and J lost 5 bases, with 14 bases between them. The CDR3 has 14 residues. CDR1 and CDR2 from the germline V gene are SNHLY and FYNNEI. The CDR3 nucleotides are TGTGCCAGCAGTGTGGGCAGGTCTTTTACTGAAGCTTTCTTT. Its translation is CASSVGRSFTEAFF. Drawing the rest from reference TRBV2 and TRBJ1-1, the complete variable domain is EPEVTQTPSHQVTQMGQEVILRCVPISNHLYFYWYRQILGQKVEFLVSFYNNEISEKSEIFDDQFSVERPDGSNFTLKIRSTKLEDSAMYFCASSVGRSFTEAFFGQGTRLTVV.

This clone was picked up one time. This sequence joins TRBV27 and TRBJ1-1; D possibly corresponds to TRBD1 (6 bases). Germline CDR1 MNHEY, CDR2 SMNVEV (reference sequence). The V end was cut by 5 bases, the J end by 3 bases, with 16 bases between. The CDR3 runs to 15 residues. In DNA, the CDR3 is TGTGCCAGCAGTCTCAGTGGGGGGGCACACACTGAAGCTTTCTTT. It translates to CASSLSGGAHTEAFF.

This clone was seen just once. The J gene is TRBJ2-6, the V gene TRBV2; TRBD1 is a possible D gene (6 bases). Germline assignment: CDR1 SNHLY and CDR2 FYNNEI. V shed 6 bases and J shed 1 base, with 7 bases lying between them. CDR3 size: 14 residues. This chain's CDR3 is CASSQGSGANVLTF. The CDR3 coding sequence is TGTGCCAGCAGCCAGGGGTCTGGGGCCAACGTCCTGACTTTC.

This rearrangement joins TRBV7-9 to TRBJ2-3, with 9 positions matching TRBD2. The trim removed 8 bases at V and 0 bases at J, leaving 3 bases unmatched. CDR1 is SEHNR, CDR2 FQNEAQ, per germline (reference sequence). CDR3 length: 14 amino acids. The CDR3: CASAAGGSTDTQYF. In DNA form, the CDR3 reads TGTGCCAGCGCAGCGGGGGGCAGCACAGATACGCAGTATTTT.

A few counts support this clone. V gene TRBV5-3 combines with J gene TRBJ1-3; 10 bases line up with TRBD1. TRBV5-3 is designated an ORF whose function remains uncertain. The CDR3 contains 15 residues. Germline trimming cut 4 bases from V and 4 bases from J; bases unmatched to any gene: 5. The CDR3 nucleotides read TGTGCCAGAAGCCAGGGACAGGGGTCCGGAAACACCATATATTTT. Residues: CARSQGQGSGNTIYF.

This chain connects TRBV11-2 to TRBJ2-1, with D possibly being TRBD2 (5 bases). V was clipped by 0 bases and J by 10 bases, with 7 bases between them. CDR3 length: 12 amino acids. The germline V gene encodes CDR1 SGHAT and CDR2 FQNNGV. The CDR3 loop reads CASSLEGGEQFF. In nucleotides, the CDR3 is TGTGCCAGCAGCTTAGAGGGCGGGGAGCAGTTCTTC. Full variable domain (rest looked up from reference TRBV11-2 and TRBJ2-1): EAGVAQSPRYKIIEKRQSVAFWCNPISGHATLYWYQQILGQGPKLLIQFQNNGVVDDSQLPKDRFSAERLKGVDSTLKIQPAKLEDSAVYLCASSLEGGEQFFGPGTRLTVL.

This clone has a single count. The chain is built from TRBV19 and TRBJ2-7; 7 positions agree with TRBD1. Germline V gene data show CDR1 as LNHDA and CDR2 as SQIVND (reference sequence). The J segment lost 6 bases and the V segment lost 3 bases, leaving 5 bases of the junction unmatched. The CDR3 runs 13 residues. The CDR3 spells CASSMRQGTEQYF. CDR3 sequence (DNA): TGTGCCAGTAGTATGCGACAGGGTACCGAGCAGTACTTC. The full variable domain, completed using reference TRBV19 and TRBJ2-7, is DGGITQSPKYLFRKEGQNVTLSCEQNLNHDAMYWYRQDPGQGLRLIYYSQIVNDFQKGDIAEGYSVSREKKESFPLTVTSAQKNPTAFYLCASSMRQGTEQYFGPGTRLTVT.

This clone was seen only once. The CDR3 DNA follows: TGTGCCAGCAGTTACGGGGGGGCCTGGGGCTACACCTTC. Translated: CASSYGGAWGYTF. This chain joins TRBV6-6 and TRBJ1-2; maybe TRBD1 (6 bases). Germline V gene lookup returns CDR1 MNHNY and CDR2 SVGAGI (reference sequence). The CDR3 contains 13 residues. Trimming pared 2 bases from V and 8 bases from J, leaving 12 bases between.

This clone was counted once. V is TRBV9 and J is TRBJ1-2, with 7 positions matching TRBD1. In germline, CDR1 is SGDLS, CDR2 YYNGEE. V lost 4 bases and J lost 7; bases outside the gene matches: 7. CDR3 length equals 13 residues. CDR3 amino acids: CASSPETGSGYTF. CDR3 bases: TGTGCCAGCAGCCCCGAGACAGGGAGTGGCTACACCTTC.

On this clone: This specimen includes other DNA sequences encoding the same CDR3. V and J are TRBV11-3 and TRBJ2-2; D remains unclear. Trimming shortened V by 4 bases and J by 6 bases, and 9 bases separated the two germline ends. Germline V gives CDR1 SGHNT, CDR2 YENEEA. The CDR3 is 13 amino acids. The CDR3 bases are TGTGCCAGCAGCTCCCCCCGGTCCGGGGAGCTGTTTTTT. This sequence encodes CASSSPRSGELFF.

The rearrangement joins TRBV6-1 to TRBJ2-1; 13 bases align to TRBD2. This CDR3 is built from 15 residues. V dropped 7 bases and J dropped 10; count of bases not matched to a gene: 10. CDR1 is MNHNS, CDR2 SASEGT, per germline. CDR3 nucleotide sequence: TGTGCCAGCACTTCGACTAGCGGGAGGTCAGGAGAGCAGTTCTTC. Its translation: CASTSTSGRSGEQFF.

This chain joins TRBV5-8 and TRBJ2-3, with TRBD1 matching 12 bases. J lost 3 bases, V lost 3 bases, and 8 bases had no gene match. The CDR3 runs 17 residues. CDR1 is SGHTS and CDR2 is YDEGEE in the germline V gene. The CDR3 bases are TGTGCCAGCAGCTCCGGGACAGGGGGCCGGGGGACAGATACGCAGTATTTT. Its translation is CASSSGTGGRGTDTQYF.

The chain recombines TRBV7-8 with TRBJ1-6, with TRBD1 matching over 8 bases. This CDR3 spans 18 amino acids. The junction had 8 bases not matched to a gene; V was cut back by 4 bases and J by 0 bases. Per germline, CDR1 SGHVS and CDR2 FQNEAQ. This chain's CDR3 is CASSSTGTGVSYNSPLHF. The CDR3 DNA is TGTGCCAGCAGCTCAACCGGGACAGGAGTCTCCTATAATTCACCCCTCCACTTT.

The rearrangement links TRBV11-2 to TRBJ2-7; the D is unclear. The germline V and J ends were trimmed by 1 base and 5 bases, with 6 bases remaining between them. Per germline, CDR1 SGHAT and CDR2 FQNNGV. The CDR3 length is 12 residues. Here the CDR3 reads CASSLARHEQYF. CDR3 nucleotide sequence: TGTGCCAGCAGCTTAGCGCGGCACGAGCAGTACTTC.